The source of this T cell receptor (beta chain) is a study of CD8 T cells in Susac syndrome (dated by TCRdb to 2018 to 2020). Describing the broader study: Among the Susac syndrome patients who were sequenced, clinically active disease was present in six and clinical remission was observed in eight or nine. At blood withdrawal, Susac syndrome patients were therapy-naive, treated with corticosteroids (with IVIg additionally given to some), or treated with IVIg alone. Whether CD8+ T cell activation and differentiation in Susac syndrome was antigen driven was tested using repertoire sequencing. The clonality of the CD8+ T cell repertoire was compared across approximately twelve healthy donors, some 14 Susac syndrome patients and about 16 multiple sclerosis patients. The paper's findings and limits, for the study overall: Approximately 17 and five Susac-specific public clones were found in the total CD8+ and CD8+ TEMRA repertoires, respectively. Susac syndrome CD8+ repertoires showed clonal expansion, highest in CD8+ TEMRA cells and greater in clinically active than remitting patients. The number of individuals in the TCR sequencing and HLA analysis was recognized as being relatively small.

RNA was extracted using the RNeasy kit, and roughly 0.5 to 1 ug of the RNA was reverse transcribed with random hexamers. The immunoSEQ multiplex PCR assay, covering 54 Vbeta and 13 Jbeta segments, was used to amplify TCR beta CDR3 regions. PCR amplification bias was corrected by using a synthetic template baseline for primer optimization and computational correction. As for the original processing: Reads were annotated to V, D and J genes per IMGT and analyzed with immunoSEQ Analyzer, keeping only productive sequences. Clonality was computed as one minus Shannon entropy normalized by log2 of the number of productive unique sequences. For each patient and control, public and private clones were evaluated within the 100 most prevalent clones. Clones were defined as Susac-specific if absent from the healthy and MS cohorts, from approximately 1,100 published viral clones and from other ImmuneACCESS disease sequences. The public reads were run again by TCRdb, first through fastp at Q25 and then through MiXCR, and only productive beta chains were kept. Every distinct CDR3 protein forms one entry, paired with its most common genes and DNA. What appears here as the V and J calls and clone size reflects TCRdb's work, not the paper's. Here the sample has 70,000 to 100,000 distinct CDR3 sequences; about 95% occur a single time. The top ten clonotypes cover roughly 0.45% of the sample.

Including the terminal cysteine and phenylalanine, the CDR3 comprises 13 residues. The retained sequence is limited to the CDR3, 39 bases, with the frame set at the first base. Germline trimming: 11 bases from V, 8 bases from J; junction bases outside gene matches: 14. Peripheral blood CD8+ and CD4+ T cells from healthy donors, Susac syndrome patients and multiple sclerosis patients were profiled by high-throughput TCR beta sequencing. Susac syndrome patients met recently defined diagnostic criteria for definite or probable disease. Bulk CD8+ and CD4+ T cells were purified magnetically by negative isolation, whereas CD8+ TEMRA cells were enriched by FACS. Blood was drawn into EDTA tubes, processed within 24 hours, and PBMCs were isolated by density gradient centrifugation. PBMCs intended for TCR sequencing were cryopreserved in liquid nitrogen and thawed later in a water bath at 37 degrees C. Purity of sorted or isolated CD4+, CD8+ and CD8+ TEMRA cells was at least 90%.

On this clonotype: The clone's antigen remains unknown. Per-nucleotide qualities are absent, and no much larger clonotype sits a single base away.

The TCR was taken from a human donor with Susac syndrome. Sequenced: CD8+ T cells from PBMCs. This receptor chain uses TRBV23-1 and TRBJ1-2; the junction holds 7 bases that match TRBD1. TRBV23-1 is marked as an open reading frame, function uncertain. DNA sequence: TGCGCCTCCCCCACCAAGGGGGCGCGGGGCTACACCTTC. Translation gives CASPTKGARGYTF.